This T cell receptor (beta chain) was identified during a study of CDR3 diversity in severe acne (dated by TCRdb to about 2019). The CDR3 runs 15 residues from the cysteine to the phenylalanine. The CDR3 DNA has 45 bases and is translated from base 1. The V end gives up 6 bases and the J end 11 bases, leaving 13 bases in the junction not matched to a gene. CDR1 SNHLY and CDR2 FYNNEI are derived from the germline V gene. The library relied on PCR. These reads were obtained on an Illumina HiSeq 2000. TCRdb reprocessed the public reads (quality trimming at Q25 with fastp, clone calling with MiXCR) and kept in-frame beta chains. For every CDR3 protein sequence, its rows merge into one entry that carries the most common genes and DNA. Here the sample has tens of thousands of distinct CDR3 sequences; 51% occur a single time. Roughly an eighth of the sample is taken by the ten largest. There are many counts of this clonotype. Its antigen remains unidentified. Base qualities are not at hand, and no much larger clone is one base apart.

The sequence derives from a male donor in good health, without acne. Material: blood. The chain uses TRBV2 and TRBJ2-6, with 7 bases aligning to TRBD1. CDR3 reads: CASRSKTGAQHVLTF. The DNA reads TGTGCCAGCAGGTCAAAAACAGGGGCCCAACACGTCCTGACTTTC.